This T cell receptor beta chain was retrieved from a study of T cells in Graves' hyperthyroidism and ophthalmopathy. Study-level background: Specimen type is peripheral blood, collected at initial diagnosis prior to any treatment.

From RNA transcripts, TCR beta CDR3 regions were amplified. The HTBI set primed first-round TCR CDR3 RT-PCR. TCRdb itself ran the multiplex PCR reads through MiXCR, one entry per CDR3 protein. The sample holds fewer than 500,000 distinct CDR3 sequences, approximately 15% seen once. Lactation, pregnancy, other autoimmune disease or uncontrolled infection excluded patients. Together with thyroid ultrasound, orbital computed tomography, serum thyroxine and TRAb, clinical symptoms were used for diagnoses. An approximately 10 ml volume of fresh peripheral blood provided the PBMCs. In its sample, this clonotype was seen many times. Input material: blood. This TCR derives from a woman in her twenties or thirties with Graves' ophthalmopathy.

Written as DNA, the CDR3 is TGTGCCAGCACCAAGGATCAAGCGCTTCAGCCCCAGCATTTT. The encoded protein is CASTKDQALQPQHF. The chain has TRBV2 and TRBJ1-5; D remains unclear. Deletions cut 7 bases from V and 6 bases from J, with 16 bases between. Germline assignment: CDR1 SNHLY and CDR2 FYNNEI. The CDR3 has 14 residues.